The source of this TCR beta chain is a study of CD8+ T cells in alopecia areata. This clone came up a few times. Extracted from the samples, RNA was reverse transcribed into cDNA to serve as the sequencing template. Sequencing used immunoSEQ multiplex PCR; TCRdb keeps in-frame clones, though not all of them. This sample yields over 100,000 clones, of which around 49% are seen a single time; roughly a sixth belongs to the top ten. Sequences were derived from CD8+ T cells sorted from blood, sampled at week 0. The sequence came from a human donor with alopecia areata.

CDR3 in DNA: TGCAGCGTTATAGGAGAGAACACTGAAGCTTTCTTT. Encoded protein: CSVIGENTEAFF. The J gene is TRBJ1-1, the V gene TRBV29-1, with no clear D. The CDR3 runs to 12 residues. Germline V CDR1 and CDR2: SQVTM, ANQGSEA. V lost 5 bases, J lost 1 base, and 8 bases lay in between.